The clone carrying this T cell receptor (beta chain) was counted ten times or more. Its antigen is still unknown. The study amplified TCR beta CDR3 regions using RNA transcripts. Investigators did first-round RT-PCR with HTBI primers, then second-round multiplex PCR. Using its own MiXCR run on the multiplex PCR reads, TCRdb lists one record per CDR3 protein. The table shows more than 300,000 distinct CDR3 sequences, with 15% occurring only once. This record belongs to a study of Graves' ophthalmopathy and Graves' hyperthyroidism. Study context: The blood sample was drawn at first diagnosis and before any treatment. Study-level results: Between ophthalmopathy and stable hyperthyroidism, a 13-signature model drew a separation with around 88% sensitivity and 70% to 84% specificity. Among thyroid clonotypes expanded above 0.001 frequency, most also appeared in blood.

The CDR3 contains 18 residues. CDR1 SGHTA and CDR2 FQGNSA come from the germline V gene. Unmatched junction bases numbered 12, after V lost 0 bases and J lost 5 bases. The source is a woman between 18 and 30 years old with stable Graves' hyperthyroidism. The sample consisted of peripheral blood. The rearrangement joins TRBV7-2 to TRBJ2-5; 10 positions agree with TRBD2. In nucleotides, the CDR3 is TGTGCCAGCAGCTTAGCGTGGGGAAGCGGGGGGGCGGGGGAGACCCAGTACTTC. Translating gives CASSLAWGSGGAGETQYF.